Included here is one TCR beta chain sequence, with context. The same CDR3 can be traced to other DNA sequences in this sample. Survey-level immunoSEQ sequencing profiled the TCR beta repertoire. TCRdb's table, derived via immunoSEQ multiplex PCR, lists solely in-frame clones and lacks some. The table includes around 49,000 clones, about 92% detected once. This CDR3 spans 13 amino acids. Trimming took 3 bases from V and 0 from J, leaving 9 bases between them. Germline-derived CDR1 and CDR2 are GTSNPN and SVGIG (reference sequence). V gene TRBV30 combines with J gene TRBJ2-7, with D possibly TRBD2 on 5 matching bases. This sequence was found in a man between 40 and 49 years old with rheumatoid arthritis. Sequencing input: PBMCs. The CDR3 sequence: CAWSEGSSYEQYF. In DNA, the CDR3 is TGTGCCTGGAGCGAAGGGAGCTCCTACGAGCAGTACTTC. The full variable domain, its missing parts supplied by reference TRBV30 and TRBJ2-7, is SQTIHQWPATLVQPVGSPLSLECTVEGTSNPNLYWYRQAAGRGLQLLFYSVGIGQISSEVPQNLSASRPQDRQFILSSKKLLLSDSGFYLCAWSEGSSYEQYFGPGTRLTVT.